A single T cell receptor (beta chain) is shown here with its context. What it binds is not known. No fewer than 6 micrograms of total RNA were isolated from every sample. Trimming removed 4 bases from V and 4 bases from J; junction bases left unmatched: 2. Germline V lookup: CDR1 KGHSH, CDR2 LQKENI. The CDR3 runs to 13 residues. This entry comes from a study of blood T cells in healthy people across ages. Study information: Per two T cells, template switching captured roughly one barcoded beta molecule. Study-wide results and limits: Because sorting was not performed, PBMCs prevented conclusive naive versus antigen-experienced comparison.

A J-beta primer mix and a sample-barcoded 5' primer were used in a second PCR of roughly 6 to 12 cycles. Each TCR beta cDNA got a 12-nucleotide random molecular identifier. One entry per CDR3 protein, called by TCRdb with MiXCR from the 5' RACE reads. The sample consists of hundreds of thousands of distinct CDR3 sequences, roughly 20% of them appearing once. This sequence joins TRBV18 and TRBJ2-5; 8 positions match TRBD1. The source of this sequence is a man aged 70-80 years in good health. Sequences were obtained from blood. CDR3 DNA: TGTGCCAGCTCACGGGGACAGGTAGAGACCCAGTACTTC. Translation: CASSRGQVETQYF.